A single sample gave rise to the 6 T cell receptor beta chains below, sequenced in a study of blood T cell repertoires in COVID-19. Sequencing was performed with immunoSEQ multiplex PCR; in TCRdb, only in-frame clones are kept and a portion is missing. The sample shows around 130,000 clones, roughly 80% of them seen only once. The sample taken for sequencing was peripheral blood. These receptors originate from a woman aged 60-75 years with acute or convalescent COVID-19.

The chain is built from TRBV2 and TRBJ1-2, with D unclear. The CDR3 has 13 residues. The V end lost 7 bases, the J end lost 7 bases, and 16 bases lay between the germline ends. CDR1 and CDR2 (germline): SNHLY, FYNNEI. CDR3 loop: CASNNIAGSGYTF. The CDR3 DNA reads TGTGCCAGCAACAACATTGCGGGGTCTGGCTACACCTTC. Drawing the rest from reference TRBV2 and TRBJ1-2, the complete variable domain is EPEVTQTPSHQVTQMGQEVILRCVPISNHLYFYWYRQILGQKVEFLVSFYNNEISEKSEIFDDQFSVERPDGSNFTLKIRSTKLEDSAMYFCASNNIAGSGYTFGSGTRLTVV.

This rearrangement joins TRBV28 to TRBJ1-2; 10 bases map to TRBD1. This CDR3 has 14 residues. V lost 5 bases, J lost 10 bases, and 10 bases stayed unmatched. The germline CDR1 and CDR2 sequences are MDHEN and SYDVKM. CDR3 coding DNA: TGTGCCAGCAGTGTCACCGGGACAGGGGTTTTCTACACCTTC. The encoded protein is CASSVTGTGVFYTF.

The chain carries TRBV6-5 and TRBJ1-1; D may be TRBD1 (6 bases). The CDR3 consists of 15 residues. V was pared by 7 bases and J by 2 bases, with 17 bases between. The germline V gene encodes CDR1 MNHEY and CDR2 SVGAGI. CDR3 region: CASKPLQGANTEAFF. The CDR3 DNA reads as TGTGCCAGCAAACCCTTACAGGGAGCTAACACTGAAGCTTTCTTT.

The rearrangement uses TRBV5-6 and TRBJ1-3; D is perhaps TRBD1 (6 bases). Trimming removed 3 bases from V and 4 bases from J, with 8 bases in between. In germline, CDR1 is SGHDT, CDR2 YYEEEE. The CDR3 is 13 residues long. The CDR3 DNA follows: TGTGCCAGCAGCTCGGGGGGCGGAAACACCATATATTTT. It translates to CASSSGGGNTIYF. Drawing the rest from reference TRBV5-6 and TRBJ1-3, the complete variable domain is DAGVTQSPTHLIKTRGQQVTLRCSPKSGHDTVSWYQQALGQGPQFIFQYYEEEERQRGNFPDRFSGHQFPNYSSELNVNALLLGDSALYLCASSSGGGNTIYFGEGSWLTVV.

The chain has TRBV5-1 and TRBJ1-4; 9 positions agree with TRBD1. There are 17 residues in the CDR3. V lost 5 bases and J lost 1; bases outside the gene matches: 9. Germline CDR1 SGHRS, CDR2 YFSETQ. CDR3 sequence (DNA): TGCGCCAGCAGAGCGGGACAGGGAGCGGGAACTAATGAAAAACTGTTTTTT. Amino acid sequence: CASRAGQGAGTNEKLFF.

The chain has TRBV7-2 and TRBJ1-5; 9 positions agree with TRBD1. V was clipped by 2 bases and J by 3 bases; unmatched bases: 5. Germline lookup yields CDR1 SGHTA and CDR2 FQGNSA. The CDR3 spans 16 residues. Here the CDR3 reads CASSLTTGGINQPQHF. The CDR3 DNA sequence: TGTGCCAGCAGCTTAACGACAGGGGGTATCAATCAGCCCCAGCATTTT.